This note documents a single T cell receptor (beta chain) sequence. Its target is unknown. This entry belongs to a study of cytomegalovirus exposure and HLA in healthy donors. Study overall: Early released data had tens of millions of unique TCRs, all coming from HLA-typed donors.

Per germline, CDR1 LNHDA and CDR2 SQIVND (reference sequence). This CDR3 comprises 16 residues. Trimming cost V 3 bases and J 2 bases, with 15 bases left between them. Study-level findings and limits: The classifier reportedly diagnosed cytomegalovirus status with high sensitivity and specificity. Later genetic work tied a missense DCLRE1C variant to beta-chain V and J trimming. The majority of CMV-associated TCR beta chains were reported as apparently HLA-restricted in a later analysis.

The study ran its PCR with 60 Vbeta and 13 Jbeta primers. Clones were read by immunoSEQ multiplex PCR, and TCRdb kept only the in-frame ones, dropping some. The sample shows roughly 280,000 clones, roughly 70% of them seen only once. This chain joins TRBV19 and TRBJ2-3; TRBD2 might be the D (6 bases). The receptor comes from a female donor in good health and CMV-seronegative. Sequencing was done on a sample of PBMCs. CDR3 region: CASSIPASANTDTQYF. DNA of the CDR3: TGTGCCAGTAGTATTCCCGCTAGCGCGAACACAGATACGCAGTATTTT.